The rows below give T cell receptor beta chains drawn from one sample of a study of T cells expressing NK-cell markers. TCRdb derives one entry per CDR3 protein from the 5' RACE reads, leaving out DNA. This sample's table reports fewer than 400,000 distinct CDR3 sequences. Sequencing was performed on blood T cells: a sorted CD56 or NKG2C T cell subset, CD4+ or CD8+ T cells, or bulk PBMC T cells (not recorded which). The origin of the receptors is a woman in her fifties or sixties in good health. Both conserved end residues are part of each CDR3.

J: TRBJ2-5; length: 14; V: TRBV12-3/TRBV12-4; CDR3: CASSSTSDQETQYF
J: TRBJ1-4; length: 13; V: TRBV12-3/TRBV12-4; CDR3: CASSLLTNEKLFF
J: TRBJ1-2; length: 14; V: TRBV5-6; CDR3: CASSSRDRPYGYTF
J: TRBJ2-1; length: 15; V: TRBV6-2/TRBV6-3; CDR3: CASSRPQPSYNEQFF
J: TRBJ1-1; length: 15; V: TRBV28; CDR3: CASRVGELSNTEAFF
J: TRBJ1-2; length: 13; V: TRBV12-3/TRBV12-4; CDR3: CASSLGTALGYTF
J: TRBJ2-7; length: 15; V: TRBV7-8; CDR3: CASSLLSSPGDEQYF
J: TRBJ1-4; length: 14; V: TRBV5-6; CDR3: CASSFGIGSEKLFF
J: TRBJ2-1; length: 12; V: TRBV11-2; CDR3: CASSPGSGEQFF
J: TRBJ2-1; length: 14; V: TRBV10-3; CDR3: CAIGGPGLYNEQFF
J: TRBJ2-7; length: 12; V: TRBV5-6; CDR3: CASSWGLYEQYF
J: TRBJ2-7; length: 16; V: TRBV10-3; CDR3: CAISVRVSPSSYEQYF
J: TRBJ1-2; length: 14; V: TRBV6-5; CDR3: CASRQGQGTHGYTF
J: TRBJ2-5; length: 15; V: TRBV29-1; CDR3: CSVEPSGAYQETQYF
J: TRBJ1-1; length: 15; V: TRBV11-2; CDR3: CASSSSDKGDTEAFF